This T cell receptor beta chain appears in the sequencing data of a study of response to subunit inactivated influenza vaccine. Overall study findings and caveats: That few new T cells are recruited by each seasonal influenza vaccination was the authors' suggestion.

A few counts support this clonotype. What it binds is not known. Each CDR3 protein gets one entry after TCRdb re-called the RT-PCR reads with MiXCR. Here the sample spans some 200,000 distinct CDR3 sequences, approximately 12% being singletons. These data are also associated with another study on T cells expressing NK-cell markers. That work contributes: What made the TCR beta cDNA was 5'RACE template switching with UMIs.

The specimen was CD8+ T cells sorted from PBMCs, collected about 12 days after vaccination. This TCR was sampled from a man aged 50-60 years who received an inactivated influenza vaccine.

Here the CDR3 reads CASSHLLGTDTQYF. CDR3 in DNA: TGTGCCAGCTCACACCTGCTAGGCACAGATACGCAGTATTTT. The chain combines TRBV18 with TRBJ2-3; D is unclear. Germline CDR1 is KGHSH and CDR2 is LQKENI. The CDR3 contains 14 residues. V was cut by 4 bases and J by 1 base, with 9 bases left in between.